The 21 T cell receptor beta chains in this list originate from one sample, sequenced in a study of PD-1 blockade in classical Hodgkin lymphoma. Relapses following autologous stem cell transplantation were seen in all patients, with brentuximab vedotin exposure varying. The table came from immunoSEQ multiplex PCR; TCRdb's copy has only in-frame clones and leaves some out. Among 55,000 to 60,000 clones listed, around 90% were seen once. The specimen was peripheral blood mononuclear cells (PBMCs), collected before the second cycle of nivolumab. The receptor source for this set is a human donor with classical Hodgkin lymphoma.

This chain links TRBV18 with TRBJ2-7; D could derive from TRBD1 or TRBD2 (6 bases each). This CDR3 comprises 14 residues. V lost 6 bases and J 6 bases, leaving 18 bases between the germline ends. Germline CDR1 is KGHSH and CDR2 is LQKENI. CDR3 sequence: CASSSTPEGGEQYF. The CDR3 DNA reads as TGTGCCAGCTCTTCGACACCGGAGGGGGGCGAGCAGTACTTC.

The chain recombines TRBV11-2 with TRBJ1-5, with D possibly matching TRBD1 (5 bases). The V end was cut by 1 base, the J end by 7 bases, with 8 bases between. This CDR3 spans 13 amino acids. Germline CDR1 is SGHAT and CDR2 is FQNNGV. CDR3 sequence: CASSLGWDQPQHF. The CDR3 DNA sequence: TGTGCCAGCAGCTTAGGGTGGGACCAGCCCCAGCATTTT.

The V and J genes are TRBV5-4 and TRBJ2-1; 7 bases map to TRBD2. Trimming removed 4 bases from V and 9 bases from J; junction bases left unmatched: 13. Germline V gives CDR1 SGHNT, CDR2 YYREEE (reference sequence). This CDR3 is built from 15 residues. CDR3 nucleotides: TGTGCCAGCAGCCACGGCGGGACTATGGTGGGTGAGCAGTTCTTC. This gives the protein CASSHGGTMVGEQFF.

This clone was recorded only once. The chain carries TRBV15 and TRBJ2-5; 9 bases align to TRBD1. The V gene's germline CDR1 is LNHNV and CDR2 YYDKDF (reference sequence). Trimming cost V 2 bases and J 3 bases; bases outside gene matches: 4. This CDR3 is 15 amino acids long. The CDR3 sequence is CATSRLDRGEETQYF. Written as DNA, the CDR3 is TGTGCCACCAGCAGACTCGACAGGGGGGAAGAGACCCAGTACTTC.

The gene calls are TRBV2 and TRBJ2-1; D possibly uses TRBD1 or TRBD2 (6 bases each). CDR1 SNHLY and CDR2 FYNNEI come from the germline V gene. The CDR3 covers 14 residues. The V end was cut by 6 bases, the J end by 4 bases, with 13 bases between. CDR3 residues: CASRSGGPYNEQFF. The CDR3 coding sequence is TGTGCCAGCAGAAGTGGGGGGCCTTACAATGAGCAGTTCTTC.

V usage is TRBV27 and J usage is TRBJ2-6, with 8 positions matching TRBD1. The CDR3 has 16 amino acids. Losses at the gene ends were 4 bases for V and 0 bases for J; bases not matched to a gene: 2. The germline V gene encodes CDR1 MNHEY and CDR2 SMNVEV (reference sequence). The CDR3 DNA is TGTGCCAGCAGTTGGACAGGGACCTCTGGGGCCAACGTCCTGACTTTC. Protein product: CASSWTGTSGANVLTF.

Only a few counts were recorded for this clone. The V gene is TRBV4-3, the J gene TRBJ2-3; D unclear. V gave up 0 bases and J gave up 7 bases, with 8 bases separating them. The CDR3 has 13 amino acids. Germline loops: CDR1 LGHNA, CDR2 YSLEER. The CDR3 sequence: CASSQDRENTQYF. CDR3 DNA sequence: TGCGCCAGCAGCCAAGATAGGGAAAATACGCAGTATTTT.

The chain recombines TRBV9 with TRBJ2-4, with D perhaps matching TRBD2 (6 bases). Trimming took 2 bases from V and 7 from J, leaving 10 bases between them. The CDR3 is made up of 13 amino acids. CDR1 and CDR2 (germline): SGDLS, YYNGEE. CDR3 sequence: CASSVTGDNIQYF. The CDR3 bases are TGTGCCAGCAGCGTTACGGGGGACAACATTCAGTACTTC.

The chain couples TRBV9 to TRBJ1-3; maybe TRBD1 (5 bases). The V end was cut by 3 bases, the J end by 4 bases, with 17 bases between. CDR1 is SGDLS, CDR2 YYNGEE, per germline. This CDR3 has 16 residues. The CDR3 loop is CASSANRDRGGNTIYF. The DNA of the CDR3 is TGTGCCAGCAGCGCGAACCGGGACCGAGGGGGAAACACCATATATTTT.

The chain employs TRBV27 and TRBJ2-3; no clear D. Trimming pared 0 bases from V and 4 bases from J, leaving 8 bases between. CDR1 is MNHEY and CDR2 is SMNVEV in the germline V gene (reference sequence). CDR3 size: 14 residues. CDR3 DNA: TGTGCCAGCAGTTTATCGATCCCCGCAGATACGCAGTATTTT. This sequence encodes CASSLSIPADTQYF.

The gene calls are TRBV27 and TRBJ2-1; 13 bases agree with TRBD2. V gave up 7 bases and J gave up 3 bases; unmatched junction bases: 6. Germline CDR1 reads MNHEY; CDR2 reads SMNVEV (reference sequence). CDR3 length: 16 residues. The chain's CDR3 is CASNQGLAGNYNEQFF. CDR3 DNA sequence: TGTGCCAGCAACCAGGGACTAGCGGGGAACTACAATGAGCAGTTCTTC.

The CDR3 is CASSSPRGAEAFF. CDR3 nucleotides: TGTGCCAGCAGCTCACCAAGGGGGGCTGAAGCTTTCTTT. The rearrangement uses TRBV7-9 and TRBJ1-1; D is possibly TRBD1 (6 bases). The V and J ends lost 4 bases and 6 bases respectively, with 12 bases between them. Looked up from germline, CDR1 is SEHNR and CDR2 is FQNEAQ (reference sequence). The CDR3 has 13 amino acids.

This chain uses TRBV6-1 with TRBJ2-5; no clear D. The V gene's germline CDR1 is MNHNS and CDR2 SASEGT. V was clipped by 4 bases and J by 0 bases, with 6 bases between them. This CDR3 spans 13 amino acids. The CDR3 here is CASSVSYQETQYF. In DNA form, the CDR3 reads TGTGCCAGCAGTGTCAGCTACCAAGAGACCCAGTACTTC.

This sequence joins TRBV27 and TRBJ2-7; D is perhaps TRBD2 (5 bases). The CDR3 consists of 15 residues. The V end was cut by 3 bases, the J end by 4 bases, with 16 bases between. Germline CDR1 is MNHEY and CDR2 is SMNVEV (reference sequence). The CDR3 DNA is TGTGCCAGCAGTTTGGTTGAGGGTGCCAATTACGAGCAGTACTTC. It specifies CASSLVEGANYEQYF.

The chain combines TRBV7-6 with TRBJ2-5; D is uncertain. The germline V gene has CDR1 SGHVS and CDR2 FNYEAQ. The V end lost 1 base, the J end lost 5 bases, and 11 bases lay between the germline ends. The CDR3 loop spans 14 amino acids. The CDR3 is CASSLVISVETQYF. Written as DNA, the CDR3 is TGTGCCAGCAGCTTAGTTATCTCCGTTGAGACCCAGTACTTC.

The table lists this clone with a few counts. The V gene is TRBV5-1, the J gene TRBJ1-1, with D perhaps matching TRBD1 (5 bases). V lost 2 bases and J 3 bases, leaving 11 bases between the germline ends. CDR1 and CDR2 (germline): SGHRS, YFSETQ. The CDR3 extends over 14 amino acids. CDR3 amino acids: CASSFQGHDTEAFF. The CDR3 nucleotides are TGCGCCAGCAGCTTTCAGGGCCATGACACTGAAGCTTTCTTT.

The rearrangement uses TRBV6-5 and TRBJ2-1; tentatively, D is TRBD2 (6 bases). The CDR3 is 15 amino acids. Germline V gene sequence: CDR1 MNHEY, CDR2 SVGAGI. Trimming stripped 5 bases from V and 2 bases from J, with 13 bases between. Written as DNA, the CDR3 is TGTGCCAGCAGTCCGGGACTGATCACCTACAATGAGCAGTTCTTC. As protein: CASSPGLITYNEQFF.

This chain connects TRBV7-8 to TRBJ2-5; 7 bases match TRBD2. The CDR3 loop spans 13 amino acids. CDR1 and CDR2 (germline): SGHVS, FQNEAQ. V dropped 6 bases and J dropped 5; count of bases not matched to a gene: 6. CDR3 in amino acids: CASSSAGAETQYF. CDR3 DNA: TGTGCCAGCAGTTCCGCGGGAGCGGAGACCCAGTACTTC.

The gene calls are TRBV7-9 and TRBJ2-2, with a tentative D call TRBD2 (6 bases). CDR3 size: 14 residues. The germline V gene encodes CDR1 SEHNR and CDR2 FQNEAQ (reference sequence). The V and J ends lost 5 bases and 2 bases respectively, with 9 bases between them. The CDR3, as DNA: TGTGCCAGCAGCGCCGGGACTAACACCGGGGAGCTGTTTTTT. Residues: CASSAGTNTGELFF.

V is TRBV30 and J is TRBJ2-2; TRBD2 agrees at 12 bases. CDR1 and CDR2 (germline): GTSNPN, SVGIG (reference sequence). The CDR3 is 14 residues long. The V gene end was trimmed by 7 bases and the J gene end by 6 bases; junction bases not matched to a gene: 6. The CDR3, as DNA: TGTGCCTTCACACTAGCGGGAGGACCCGGGGAGCTGTTTTTT. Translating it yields CAFTLAGGPGELFF. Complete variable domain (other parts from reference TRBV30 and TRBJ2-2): SQTIHQWPATLVQPVGSPLSLECTVEGTSNPNLYWYRQAAGRGLQLLFYSVGIGQISSEVPQNLSASRPQDRQFILSSKKLLLSDSGFYLCAFTLAGGPGELFFGEGSRLTVL.

The DNA of the CDR3 is TGTGCCAGCAGTTTGTCGGGGAATTTCCAAGCTTTCTTT. Translating gives CASSLSGNFQAFF. The chain has TRBV6-5 and TRBJ1-1; D is unresolved. V dropped 4 bases and J dropped 9 bases, with 15 bases sitting between them. The CDR3 is made up of 13 amino acids. Per germline, CDR1 MNHEY and CDR2 SVGAGI.